Listed here are 27 T cell receptor beta chains from one sample, sequenced in a study of chemoradiotherapy in HPV16-positive cancers. Clones were read by immunoSEQ multiplex PCR, and TCRdb kept only the in-frame ones, dropping some. This repertoire shows about 500 clones, over 80% found once; its top ten account for 10% to 15%. Sequencing was performed on tumor tissue, taken from a patient who underwent chemoradiotherapy. The receptors originated from a human donor with HPV-associated anogenital cancer.

V usage is TRBV2 and J usage is TRBJ1-3; possibly TRBD1 for D (5 bases). The V end lost 6 bases, the J end lost 0 bases, and 15 bases lay between the germline ends. The CDR3 is made up of 16 amino acids. Per germline, CDR1 SNHLY and CDR2 FYNNEI. The CDR3 region has the DNA TGTGCCAGCAGCAACCTAGGGGCGACCTCTGGAAACACCATATATTTT. Translation: CASSNLGATSGNTIYF.

This rearrangement joins TRBV5-6 to TRBJ1-6; D is perhaps TRBD1 (6 bases). Trimming took off 2 bases at V and 10 bases at J, with 16 bases between the two ends. CDR1 and CDR2 (germline): SGHDT, YYEEEE. The CDR3 runs 15 residues. The CDR3 nucleotides are TGTGCCAGCAGCTTCCTTAACAGGGAAAGCTCACCCCTCCACTTT. As protein: CASSFLNRESSPLHF.

This chain uses TRBV20-1 with TRBJ2-1; D not resolved. Germline CDR1 DFQATT, CDR2 SNEGSKA (reference sequence). The CDR3 runs to 11 residues. The V gene lost 6 bases and the J gene lost 7 bases, with 10 bases spanning the gap. CDR3 residues: CSAPTLNEQFF. The CDR3 nucleotides read TGCAGTGCCCCGACTCTAAATGAGCAGTTCTTC.

This sequence joins TRBV7-6 and TRBJ1-1; 9 nucleotides agree with TRBD1. Germline V lookup: CDR1 SGHVS, CDR2 FNYEAQ. There are 14 residues in the CDR3. Trimming cost V 4 bases and J 7 bases; bases outside gene matches: 7. This chain's CDR3 is CASSSTGGRGEAFF. The CDR3, as DNA: TGTGCCAGCAGCTCGACAGGGGGACGTGGTGAAGCTTTCTTT.

This rearrangement joins TRBV10-3 to TRBJ2-3, with 12 bases aligning to TRBD1. Trimming took 3 bases from V and 4 from J; bases not matched to a gene: 14. CDR1 is ENHRY, CDR2 SYGVKD, per germline. This CDR3 has 19 amino acids. The CDR3 here is CAISDNGTGGAGGADTQYF. CDR3 coding DNA: TGTGCCATCAGTGATAATGGGACAGGGGGCGCCGGGGGTGCAGATACGCAGTATTTT.

The chain links TRBV19 to TRBJ1-2; D is unclear. CDR1 and CDR2 (germline): LNHDA, SQIVND (reference sequence). This CDR3 comprises 14 residues. V lost 3 bases and J 8 bases, leaving 16 bases between the germline ends. Here the CDR3 DNA reads TGTGCCAGTAGTATGGGCAGCTCCCCGCGGGGCTACACCTTC. This codes for CASSMGSSPRGYTF. Variable domain in full (rest from reference TRBV19 and TRBJ1-2): DGGITQSPKYLFRKEGQNVTLSCEQNLNHDAMYWYRQDPGQGLRLIYYSQIVNDFQKGDIAEGYSVSREKKESFPLTVTSAQKNPTAFYLCASSMGSSPRGYTFGSGTRLTVV.

This clone was seen only once. This sequence joins TRBV6-5 and TRBJ1-2; D gene uncertain. Germline-derived CDR1 and CDR2 are MNHEY and SVGAGI. This CDR3 has 15 residues. Trimming stripped 2 bases from V and 2 bases from J, with 12 bases between. CDR3 amino acids: CASSYSSWGNYGYTF. The CDR3 nucleotides are TGTGCCAGCAGTTACAGTTCGTGGGGAAACTATGGCTACACCTTC.

V is TRBV10-2 and J is TRBJ1-1; TRBD1 agrees at 8 bases. This CDR3 comprises 13 residues. Germline CDR1 is WSHSY and CDR2 is SAAADI. V was clipped by 3 bases and J by 5 bases; unmatched bases: 2. The CDR3 DNA follows: TGCGCCAGCAGTGAACAGGGGGGGACTGAAGCTTTCTTT. Protein sequence: CASSEQGGTEAFF.

The V call is TRBV5-1, the J call TRBJ1-6; D call uncertain. CDR1 SGHRS and CDR2 YFSETQ come from the germline V gene. Trimming stripped 0 bases from V and 5 bases from J, with 9 bases between. CDR3 size: 15 residues. CDR3 loop: CASSLAPGDNSPLHF. Here the CDR3 DNA reads TGCGCCAGCAGCTTGGCCCCCGGAGATAATTCACCCCTCCACTTT.

This clone has a handful of counts. The V and J genes are TRBV7-9 and TRBJ2-4; TRBD1 agrees at 9 bases. Unmatched junction bases numbered 4, after V lost 6 bases and J lost 7 bases. The germline V gene has CDR1 SEHNR and CDR2 FQNEAQ (reference sequence). The CDR3 has 13 amino acids. The CDR3 DNA reads as TGTGCCAGCAGACGGGACAGGGAGAACATTCAGTACTTC. It translates to CASRRDRENIQYF.

The V and J genes are TRBV6-5 and TRBJ1-2; D not resolved. Trimming left V 4 bases short and J 2 bases short, with 11 bases between. Germline values: CDR1 MNHEY, CDR2 SVGAGI. The CDR3 is 14 residues long. The CDR3 spells CASSSIGDNYGYTF. CDR3 DNA: TGTGCCAGCAGTTCTATAGGAGACAACTATGGCTACACCTTC.

The chain uses TRBV6-5 and TRBJ1-1; D remains unclear. Germline V gene data show CDR1 as MNHEY and CDR2 as SVGAGI. The CDR3 contains 12 residues. Trimming took 6 bases from V and 0 from J, leaving 5 bases between them. CDR3 in amino acids: CASREMNTEAFF. The CDR3 DNA follows: TGTGCCAGCAGAGAGATGAACACTGAAGCTTTCTTT.

The chain has TRBV29-1 and TRBJ1-2; D is possibly TRBD1 (6 bases). The CDR3 spans 10 residues. The germline V gene encodes CDR1 SQVTM and CDR2 ANQGSEA. V gave up 3 bases and J gave up 8 bases, with 7 bases separating them. The CDR3 DNA follows: TGCAGCGTTGACAGGGGCGGCTACACCTTC. Translating it yields CSVDRGGYTF.

This chain connects TRBV27 to TRBJ1-3; no definite D call. Germline CDR1 is MNHEY and CDR2 is SMNVEV (reference sequence). CDR3 length: 13 amino acids. Trimming cost V 3 bases and J 0 bases, with 3 bases left between them. The CDR3 here is CASSFSSGNTIYF. The CDR3 coding sequence is TGTGCCAGCAGTTTCTCCTCTGGAAACACCATATATTTT.

This clone was detected only a few times. This chain uses TRBV29-1 with TRBJ1-2, with 8 bases lining up with TRBD1. The CDR3 sequence is 13 residues long. Germline trimming cut 2 bases from V and 2 bases from J; bases unmatched to any gene: 1. The germline V gene encodes CDR1 SQVTM and CDR2 ANQGSEA. CDR3 amino acids: CSVERQGNYGYTF. In DNA form, the CDR3 reads TGCAGCGTTGAAAGACAGGGGAACTATGGCTACACCTTC.

The V and J genes are TRBV6-6 and TRBJ1-1, with TRBD1 matching over 7 bases. Unmatched junction bases numbered 9, after V lost 6 bases and J lost 5 bases. CDR1 MNHNY and CDR2 SVGAGI come from the germline V gene (reference sequence). The CDR3 contains 14 residues. The DNA of the CDR3 is TGTGCCAGCAGCCAGGGGGGAGGAGGAACTGAAGCTTTCTTT. It encodes CASSQGGGGTEAFF.

V usage is TRBV5-6 and J usage is TRBJ2-7, with D tentatively TRBD2 (5 bases). This CDR3 contains 15 residues. Germline CDR1 and CDR2: SGHDT and YYEEEE. Deletions cut 1 base from V and 7 bases from J, with 18 bases between. CDR3 in amino acids: CASSLKESLRGEQYF. The CDR3 nucleotides are TGTGCCAGCAGCTTGAAAGAGAGCTTAAGAGGGGAGCAGTACTTC.

The V and J genes are TRBV9 and TRBJ2-3; D is possibly TRBD1 (6 bases). V gave up 0 bases and J gave up 2 bases, with 10 bases separating them. CDR1 is SGDLS, CDR2 YYNGEE, per germline. The CDR3 is 15 amino acids. CDR3 sequence: CASSVGAGVTDTQYF. The CDR3 DNA follows: TGTGCCAGCAGCGTAGGGGCAGGGGTCACAGATACGCAGTATTTT.

The chain links TRBV19 to TRBJ1-2; D is unclear. The CDR3 spans 15 residues. The V and J ends lost 5 bases and 2 bases respectively, with 15 bases between them. Germline values: CDR1 LNHDA, CDR2 SQIVND (reference sequence). This CDR3 reads CASSVDGGLNYGYTF. The CDR3 bases are TGTGCCAGTAGTGTGGACGGTGGACTCAACTATGGCTACACCTTC. Full variable domain (outside the CDR3, taken from reference TRBV19 and TRBJ1-2): DGGITQSPKYLFRKEGQNVTLSCEQNLNHDAMYWYRQDPGQGLRLIYYSQIVNDFQKGDIAEGYSVSREKKESFPLTVTSAQKNPTAFYLCASSVDGGLNYGYTFGSGTRLTVV.

The chain carries TRBV25-1 and TRBJ1-6; TRBD1 might be the D (5 bases). Germline CDR1 is MGHDK and CDR2 is SYGVNS. The CDR3 totals 14 residues. V was pared by 5 bases and J by 6 bases, with 11 bases between. CDR3 bases: TGTGCCAGCAGTCGAGGGGCTGTTAATTCACCCCTCCACTTT. Protein product: CASSRGAVNSPLHF.

The rearrangement links TRBV19 to TRBJ1-1; D is unresolved. The germline CDR1 and CDR2 sequences are LNHDA and SQIVND (reference sequence). The CDR3 is made up of 13 amino acids. Between the trimmed V and J ends, which lost 1 base and 5 bases, there was a span of 8 bases. Here the CDR3 DNA reads TGTGCCAGTAGTATAGGCGGAGGGACTGAAGCTTTCTTT. Protein: CASSIGGGTEAFF.

This chain links TRBV5-6 with TRBJ1-2, with TRBD1 identical over 8 bases. Germline V CDR1 and CDR2: SGHDT, YYEEEE. The J segment lost 8 bases and the V segment lost 4 bases, leaving 7 bases of the junction unmatched. The CDR3 covers 13 residues. The CDR3 nucleotides are TGTGCCAGCAGCCGGACAGGGAATGGCGGCTACACCTTC. This translates into CASSRTGNGGYTF.

The CDR3 DNA sequence: TGTGCCAGCAGTGAACTCGGACAGGCCAATCAGCCCCAGCATTTT. Encoded protein: CASSELGQANQPQHF. The V gene is TRBV6-1, the J gene TRBJ1-5; TRBD1 matches at 7 bases. The CDR3 is 15 amino acids. The germline CDR1 and CDR2 sequences are MNHNS and SASEGT. V was clipped by 2 bases and J by 3 bases; unmatched bases: 4.

The chain carries TRBV30 and TRBJ1-2; no clear D gene. V was cut by 3 bases and J by 7 bases, with 6 bases left in between. The CDR3 totals 10 residues. Germline V lookup: CDR1 GTSNPN, CDR2 SVGIG (reference sequence). CDR3 DNA sequence: TGTGCCTGGAGATGGGGTGGCTACACCTTC. Protein: CAWRWGGYTF.

V is TRBV5-1 and J is TRBJ2-7, with a weak D call TRBD1 (6 bases). Trimming removed 5 bases from V and 5 bases from J, with 20 bases in between. The CDR3 extends over 15 amino acids. Germline CDR1 is SGHRS and CDR2 is YFSETQ. CDR3 region: CASSSGQGGYHEQYF. The CDR3 bases are TGCGCCAGCAGTTCCGGCCAAGGGGGATATCACGAGCAGTACTTC.

The J gene is TRBJ1-5, the V gene TRBV18; the D gene is possibly TRBD1 (5 bases). V dropped 3 bases and J dropped 0 bases, with 9 bases sitting between them. Germline-derived CDR1 and CDR2 are KGHSH and LQKENI. The CDR3 sequence is 15 residues long. The CDR3 loop is CASSPGRYSNQPQHF. The CDR3 DNA reads TGTGCCAGCTCACCGGGACGGTATAGCAATCAGCCCCAGCATTTT.

Here the CDR3 reads CASSKAQSTYEQYF. The CDR3 nucleotides are TGTGCCAGCAGCAAAGCACAGTCAACCTACGAGCAGTACTTC. V and J are TRBV21-1 and TRBJ2-7; TRBD1 is the table's D call and was not checked against the DNA. TRBV21-1 has pseudogene status. There are 14 residues in the CDR3.